This T cell receptor (beta chain) was captured in a study of T cells in Graves' hyperthyroidism and ophthalmopathy. Diagnostic decisions used clinical symptoms, serum thyroxine and TRAb, thyroid ultrasound and orbital computed tomography. General study findings and limits: Most thyroid clonotypes with frequency above 0.001 were detected in blood.

As regards this clonotype: Its antigen remains unknown.

Between the trimmed V and J ends, which lost 8 bases and 2 bases, there was a span of 12 bases. The CDR3 contains 13 residues. TCR beta CDR3 region amplification was performed from RNA transcripts. HTBI primers were employed in a first-round RT-PCR of the TCR CDR3. TCRdb independently ran MiXCR on the multiplex PCR reads; one entry per CDR3 protein. The table includes about 570,000 distinct CDR3 sequences, about half detected once. Sample: peripheral blood or thyroid tissue (not recorded which). The chain recombines TRBV12-3 or TRBV12-4 with TRBJ1-2; D unclear. The receptor was isolated from an adult woman with Graves' disease, either hyperthyroidism or ophthalmopathy (not recorded which). The CDR3 spells CASSPSANYGYTF. DNA for the CDR3: TGTGCCAGCTCCCCCTCAGCCAACTATGGCTACACCTTC.